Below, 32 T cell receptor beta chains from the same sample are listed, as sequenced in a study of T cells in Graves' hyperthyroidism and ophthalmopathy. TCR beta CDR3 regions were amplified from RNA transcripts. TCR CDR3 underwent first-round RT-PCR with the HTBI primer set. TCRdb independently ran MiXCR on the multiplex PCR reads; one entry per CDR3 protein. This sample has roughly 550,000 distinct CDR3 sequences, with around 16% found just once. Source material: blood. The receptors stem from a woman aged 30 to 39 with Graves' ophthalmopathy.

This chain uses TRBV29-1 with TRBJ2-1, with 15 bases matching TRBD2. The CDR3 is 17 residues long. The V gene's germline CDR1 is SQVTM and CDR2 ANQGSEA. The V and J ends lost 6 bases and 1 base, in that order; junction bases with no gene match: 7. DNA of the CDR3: TGCAGCGTCCCGGGACTAGCGGGAGGTAGGTCCTACAATGAGCAGTTCTTC. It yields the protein CSVPGLAGGRSYNEQFF.

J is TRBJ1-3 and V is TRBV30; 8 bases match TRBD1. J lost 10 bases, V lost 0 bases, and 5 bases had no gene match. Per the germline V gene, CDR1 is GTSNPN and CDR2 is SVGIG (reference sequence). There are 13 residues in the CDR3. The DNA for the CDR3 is TGTGCCTGGAGTGTATTGACAGGGGAGACCATATATTTT. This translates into CAWSVLTGETIYF.

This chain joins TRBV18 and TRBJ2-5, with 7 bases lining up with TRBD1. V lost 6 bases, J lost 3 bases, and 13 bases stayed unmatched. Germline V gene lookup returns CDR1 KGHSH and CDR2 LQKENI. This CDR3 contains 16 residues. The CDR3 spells CASSHSDRASKETQYF. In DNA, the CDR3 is TGTGCCAGCTCGCACTCCGACAGGGCGTCCAAAGAGACCCAGTACTTC. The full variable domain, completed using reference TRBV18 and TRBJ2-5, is NAGVMQNPRHLVRRRGQEARLRCSPMKGHSHVYWYRQLPEEGLKFMVYLQKENIIDESGMPKERFSAEFPKEGPSILRIQQVVRGDSAAYFCASSHSDRASKETQYFGPGTRLLVL.

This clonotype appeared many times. The CDR3 sequence: CAWSASGARTRNTIYF. In DNA form, the CDR3 reads TGTGCCTGGAGTGCATCAGGGGCAAGGACCCGAAACACCATATATTTT. The chain uses TRBV30 and TRBJ1-3; a weak D match, TRBD1 (6 bases). In germline, CDR1 is GTSNPN, CDR2 SVGIG (reference sequence). Trimming took off 1 base at V and 5 bases at J, with 18 bases between the two ends. This CDR3 comprises 16 residues.

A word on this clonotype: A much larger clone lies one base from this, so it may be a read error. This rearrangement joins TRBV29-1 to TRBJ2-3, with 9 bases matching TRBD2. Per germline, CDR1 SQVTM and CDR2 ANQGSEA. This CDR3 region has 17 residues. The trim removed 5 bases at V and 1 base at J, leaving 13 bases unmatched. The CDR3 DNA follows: TGCAGCGTTTTGGTAGCGGGAGAGAATTGGGGCACAGATACGCAGTATTTT. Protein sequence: CSVLVAGENWGTDTQYF.

CDR3 sequence reads: CASSWTSGRNEQFF. CDR3 coding DNA: TGTGCCAGCAGTTGGACTAGCGGGAGAAATGAGCAGTTCTTC. The chain recombines TRBV6-2 or TRBV6-3 with TRBJ2-1; 13 bases match TRBD2. CDR3 length: 14 amino acids. V gave up 4 bases and J gave up 7 bases; unmatched junction bases: 1. In germline, CDR1 is MNHEY, CDR2 SVGEGT.

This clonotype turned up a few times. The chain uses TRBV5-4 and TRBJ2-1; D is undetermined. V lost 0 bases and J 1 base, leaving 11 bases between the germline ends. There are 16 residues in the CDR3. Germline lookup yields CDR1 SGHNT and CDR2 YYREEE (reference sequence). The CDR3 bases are TGTGCCAGCAGCTTGGGTTCCGCGAGGTCCTACAATGAGCAGTTCTTC. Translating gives CASSLGSARSYNEQFF.

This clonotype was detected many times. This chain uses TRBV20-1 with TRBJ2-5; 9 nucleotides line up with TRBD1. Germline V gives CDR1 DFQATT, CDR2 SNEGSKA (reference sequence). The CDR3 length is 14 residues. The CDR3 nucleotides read TGCAGCTGGGGGGGGGGGGACAGGGTGGAGACCCAGTACTTC. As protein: CSWGGGDRVETQYF.

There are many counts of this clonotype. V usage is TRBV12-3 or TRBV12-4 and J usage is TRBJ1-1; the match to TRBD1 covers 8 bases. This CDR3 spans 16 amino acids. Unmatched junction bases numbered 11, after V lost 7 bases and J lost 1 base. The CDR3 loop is CASTPGDRRKNTEAFF. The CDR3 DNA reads TGTGCCAGCACCCCTGGGGACAGGAGAAAGAACACTGAAGCTTTCTTT.

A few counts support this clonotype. The chain's CDR3 is CSVRRDSTDTQYF. For the CDR3, the DNA is TGCAGCGTTCGACGAGACTCCACAGATACGCAGTATTTT. The J gene is TRBJ2-3, the V gene TRBV29-1; D gene uncertain. Between the trimmed V and J ends, which lost 5 bases and 2 bases, there was a span of 11 bases. Per the germline V gene, CDR1 is SQVTM and CDR2 is ANQGSEA. The CDR3 covers 13 residues.

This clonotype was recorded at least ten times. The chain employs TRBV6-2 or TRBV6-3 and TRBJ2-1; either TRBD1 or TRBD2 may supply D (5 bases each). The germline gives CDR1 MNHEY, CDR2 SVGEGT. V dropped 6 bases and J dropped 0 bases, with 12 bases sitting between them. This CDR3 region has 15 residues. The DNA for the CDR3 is TGTGCCAGCAGCGTCGGGACCAGCTCCTACAATGAGCAGTTCTTC. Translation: CASSVGTSSYNEQFF.

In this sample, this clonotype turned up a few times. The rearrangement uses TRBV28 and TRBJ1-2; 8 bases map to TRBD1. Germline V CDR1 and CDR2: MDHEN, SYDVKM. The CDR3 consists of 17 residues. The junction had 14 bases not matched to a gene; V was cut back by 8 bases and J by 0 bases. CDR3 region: CASGSQGVNSANYGYTF. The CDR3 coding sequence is TGTGCCAGCGGATCACAGGGGGTTAATTCGGCTAACTATGGCTACACCTTC.

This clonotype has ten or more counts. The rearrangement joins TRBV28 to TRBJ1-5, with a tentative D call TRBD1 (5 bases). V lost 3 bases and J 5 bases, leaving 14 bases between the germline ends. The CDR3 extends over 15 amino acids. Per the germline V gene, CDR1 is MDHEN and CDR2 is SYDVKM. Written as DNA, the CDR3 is TGTGCCAGCAGTTTCTTAGGGGAGCGGGATCAGCCCCAGCATTTT. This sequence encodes CASSFLGERDQPQHF.

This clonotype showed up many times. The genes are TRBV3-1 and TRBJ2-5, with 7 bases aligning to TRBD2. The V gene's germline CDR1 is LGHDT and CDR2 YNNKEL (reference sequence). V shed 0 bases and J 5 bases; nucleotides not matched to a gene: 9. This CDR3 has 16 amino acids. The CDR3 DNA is TGTGCCAGCAGCCAAGACGGGCGGGAGACTCGGGAGACCCAGTACTTC. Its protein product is CASSQDGRETRETQYF.

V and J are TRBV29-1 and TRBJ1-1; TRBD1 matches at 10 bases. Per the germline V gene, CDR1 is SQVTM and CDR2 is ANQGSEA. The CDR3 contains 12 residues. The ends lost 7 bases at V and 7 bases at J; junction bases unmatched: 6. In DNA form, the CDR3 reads TGCAGCGCGATCGGGGACAGGGGTGAAGCTTTCTTT. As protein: CSAIGDRGEAFF.

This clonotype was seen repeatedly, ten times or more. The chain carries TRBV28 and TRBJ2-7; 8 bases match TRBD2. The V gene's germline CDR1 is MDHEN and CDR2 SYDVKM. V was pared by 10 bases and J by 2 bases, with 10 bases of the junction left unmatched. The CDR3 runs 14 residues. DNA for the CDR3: TGTGCCATCCTAGAACGGGGGGGAACCTACGAGCAGTACTTC. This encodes CAILERGGTYEQYF.

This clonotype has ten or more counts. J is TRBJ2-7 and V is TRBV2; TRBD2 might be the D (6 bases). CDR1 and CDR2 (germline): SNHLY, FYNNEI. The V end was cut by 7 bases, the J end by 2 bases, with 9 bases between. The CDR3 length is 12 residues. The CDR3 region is CASIGGTYEQYF. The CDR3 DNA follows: TGTGCCAGCATTGGCGGGACCTACGAGCAGTACTTC.

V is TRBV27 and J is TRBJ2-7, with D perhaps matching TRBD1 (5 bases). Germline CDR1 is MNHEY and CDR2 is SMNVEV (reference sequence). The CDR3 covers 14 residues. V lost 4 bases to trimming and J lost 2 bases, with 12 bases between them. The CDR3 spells CASSSSQGAYEQYF. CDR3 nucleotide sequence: TGTGCCAGCAGTTCCTCCCAGGGTGCCTACGAGCAGTACTTC.

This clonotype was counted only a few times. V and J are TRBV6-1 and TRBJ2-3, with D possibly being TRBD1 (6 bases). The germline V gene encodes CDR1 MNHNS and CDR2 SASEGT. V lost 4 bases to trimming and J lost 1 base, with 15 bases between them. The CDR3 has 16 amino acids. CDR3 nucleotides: TGTGCCAGCAGTGCCCCTGCAGGGGTAGGCACAGATACGCAGTATTTT. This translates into CASSAPAGVGTDTQYF.

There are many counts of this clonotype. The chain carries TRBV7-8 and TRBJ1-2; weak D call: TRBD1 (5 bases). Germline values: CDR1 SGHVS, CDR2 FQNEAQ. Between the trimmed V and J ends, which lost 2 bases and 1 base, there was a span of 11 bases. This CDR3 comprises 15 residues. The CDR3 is CASSLRGRVNYGYTF. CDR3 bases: TGTGCCAGCAGCTTAAGGGGCAGGGTTAACTATGGCTACACCTTC.

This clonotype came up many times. CDR3: CSASSTGVNQPQHF. The CDR3 region has the DNA TGCAGTGCTAGTTCGACAGGGGTCAATCAGCCCCAGCATTTT. This chain uses TRBV20-1 with TRBJ1-5, with 8 nucleotides matching TRBD1. Germline values: CDR1 DFQATT, CDR2 SNEGSKA (reference sequence). The CDR3 sequence is 14 residues long. The V gene end was trimmed by 3 bases and the J gene end by 3 bases; junction bases not matched to a gene: 4.

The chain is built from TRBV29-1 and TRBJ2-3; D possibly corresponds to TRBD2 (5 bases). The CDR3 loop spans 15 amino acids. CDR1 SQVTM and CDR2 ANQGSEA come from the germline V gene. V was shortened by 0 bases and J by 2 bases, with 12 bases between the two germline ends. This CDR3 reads CSVEDSADPTDTQYF. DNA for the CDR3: TGCAGCGTTGAAGATTCAGCGGACCCCACAGATACGCAGTATTTT.

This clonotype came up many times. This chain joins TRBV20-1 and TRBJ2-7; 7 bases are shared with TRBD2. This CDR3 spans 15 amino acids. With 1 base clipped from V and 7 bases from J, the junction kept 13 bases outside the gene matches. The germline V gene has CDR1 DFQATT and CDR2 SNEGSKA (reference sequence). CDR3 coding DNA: TGCAGTGCTAGAGTTGTCGGGGGGAGTGTGGGTGAGCAGTACTTC. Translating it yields CSARVVGGSVGEQYF.

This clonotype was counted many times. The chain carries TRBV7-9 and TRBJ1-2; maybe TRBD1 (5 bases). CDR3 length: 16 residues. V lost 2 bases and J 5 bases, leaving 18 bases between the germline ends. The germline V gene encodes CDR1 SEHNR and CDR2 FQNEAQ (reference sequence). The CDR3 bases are TGTGCCAGCAGCTTAAGAGAACTAGGGGTCGAGTATGGCTACACCTTC. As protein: CASSLRELGVEYGYTF.

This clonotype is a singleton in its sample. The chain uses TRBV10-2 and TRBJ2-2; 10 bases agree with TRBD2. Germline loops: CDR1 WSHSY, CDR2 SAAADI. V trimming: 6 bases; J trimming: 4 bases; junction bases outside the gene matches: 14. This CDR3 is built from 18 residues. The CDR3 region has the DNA TGCGCCAGCAGGCCGAGACTAGCGGGCTGGAACCCCACCGGGGAGCTGTTTTTT. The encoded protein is CASRPRLAGWNPTGELFF.

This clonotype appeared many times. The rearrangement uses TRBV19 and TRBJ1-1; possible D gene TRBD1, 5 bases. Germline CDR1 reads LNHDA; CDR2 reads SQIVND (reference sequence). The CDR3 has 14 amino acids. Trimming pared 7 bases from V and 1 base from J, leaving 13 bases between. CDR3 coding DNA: TGTGCCAGTACCCGGGGACTGTGGAACACTGAAGCTTTCTTT. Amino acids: CASTRGLWNTEAFF.

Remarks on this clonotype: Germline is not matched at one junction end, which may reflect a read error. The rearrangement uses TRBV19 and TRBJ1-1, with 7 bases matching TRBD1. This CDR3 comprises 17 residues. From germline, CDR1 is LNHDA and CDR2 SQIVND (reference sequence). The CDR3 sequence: CASSIDRQGLMNTEASF. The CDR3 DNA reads TGTGCCAGTAGTATAGATCGACAGGGACTGATGAACACTGAAGCTTCCTTT. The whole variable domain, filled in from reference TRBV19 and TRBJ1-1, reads DGGITQSPKYLFRKEGQNVTLSCEQNLNHDAMYWYRQDPGQGLRLIYYSQIVNDFQKGDIAEGYSVSREKKESFPLTVTSAQKNPTAFYLCASSIDRQGLMNTEASFGQGTRLTVV.

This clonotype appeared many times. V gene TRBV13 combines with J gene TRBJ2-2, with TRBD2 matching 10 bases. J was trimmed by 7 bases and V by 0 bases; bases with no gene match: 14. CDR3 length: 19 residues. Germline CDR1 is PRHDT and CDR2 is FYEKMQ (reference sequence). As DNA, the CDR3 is TGTGCCAGCAGCTTAGGCTTGGTCGGCCTAGCGGGAGATCTCGGGGAGCTGTTTTTT. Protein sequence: CASSLGLVGLAGDLGELFF.

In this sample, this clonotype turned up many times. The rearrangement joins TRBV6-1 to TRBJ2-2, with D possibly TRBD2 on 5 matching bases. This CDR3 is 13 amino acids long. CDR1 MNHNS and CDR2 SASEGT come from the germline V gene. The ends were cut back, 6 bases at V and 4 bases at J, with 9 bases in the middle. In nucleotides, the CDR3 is TGTGCCAGCAGCGGAGCGGCCACCGGGGAGCTGTTTTTT. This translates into CASSGAATGELFF.

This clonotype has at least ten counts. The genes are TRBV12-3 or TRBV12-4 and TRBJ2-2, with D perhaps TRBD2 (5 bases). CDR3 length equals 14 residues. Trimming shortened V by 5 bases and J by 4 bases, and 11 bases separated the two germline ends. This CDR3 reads CASSLYRGTGELFF. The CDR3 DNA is TGTGCCAGCAGTCTTTATCGGGGCACCGGGGAGCTGTTTTTT.

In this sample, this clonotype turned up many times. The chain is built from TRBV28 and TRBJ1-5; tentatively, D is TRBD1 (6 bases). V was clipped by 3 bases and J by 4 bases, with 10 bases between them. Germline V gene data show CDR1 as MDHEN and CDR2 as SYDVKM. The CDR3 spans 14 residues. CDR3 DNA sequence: TGTGCCAGCAGTTTTCAGGGGCGTAATCAGCCCCAGCATTTT. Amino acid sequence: CASSFQGRNQPQHF.

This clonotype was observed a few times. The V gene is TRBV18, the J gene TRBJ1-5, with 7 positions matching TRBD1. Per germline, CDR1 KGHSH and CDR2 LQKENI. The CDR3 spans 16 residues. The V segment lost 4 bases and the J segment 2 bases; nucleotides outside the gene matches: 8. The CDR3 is CASSHITGDGNQPQHF. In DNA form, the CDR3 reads TGTGCCAGCTCACACATTACAGGGGATGGCAATCAGCCCCAGCATTTT.